Sequencing of this TCR beta chain was carried out in a study of radiotherapy plus CTLA-4 blockade in lung cancer. Across the whole study: Among all patients, 18% showed objective responses, while 30% to 35% had disease control.

CDR1 and CDR2 from the germline V gene are SNHLY and FYNNEI. The CDR3 is 14 amino acids. Unmatched junction bases numbered 6, after V lost 6 bases and J lost 3 bases. In regard to this clone: Antigen unknown.

Findings and caveats of the study: Clones derived from tumor TCRs expanded in blood after radiotherapy plus ipilimumab. Response, reportedly, was best predicted by interferon-beta along with early blood T cell clone dynamics.

TCRdb's copy holds only in-frame clones and misses some; the assay was immunoSEQ multiplex PCR. The sample lists 53,000 or so clones; 70% to 90% were seen once. This clonotype was obtained from a human donor with non-small cell lung cancer whose response to radiotherapy plus ipilimumab could not be evaluated. Here the sequenced sample was peripheral blood, taken from a patient treated with radiotherapy plus ipilimumab. The chain joins TRBV2 to TRBJ2-3; 7 bases are shared with TRBD2. The CDR3 DNA sequence: TGTGCCAGCAGAGCGACTAGCACTACAGATACGCAGTATTTT. This codes for CASRATSTTDTQYF.